Listed here are 6 T cell receptor beta chains from one sample, sequenced in a study of blood T cells in healthy people across ages. A second PCR of roughly 7 to 11 cycles used a sample-barcoded 5' primer and a J-beta primer mix. TCRdb re-called the 5' RACE reads with MiXCR, one entry per CDR3 protein. This sample has 790,000 or so distinct CDR3 sequences, with around half found just once. Sequenced: blood. The receptors originated from an elderly man in good health.

A note on this clonotype: No DNA is shown, since the ends of the CDR3 on it are uncertain; the CDR3 is the one TCRdb lists. The gene calls are TRBV21-1 and TRBJ2-1; the table gives TRBD2 as D, unverified against the DNA. TRBV21-1 is noted as a pseudogene. With termini counted, the CDR3 has 17 amino acids. The CDR3: CASSPGVAGGSYNEQFF.

This clonotype has at least ten counts. The chain couples TRBV20-1 to TRBJ2-5; the D gene is possibly TRBD1 (5 bases). The germline CDR1 and CDR2 sequences are DFQATT and SNEGSKA (reference sequence). V lost 6 bases and J lost 2, with 16 bases in between. This CDR3 spans 14 amino acids. The CDR3 spells CSAQHGARQETQYF. The DNA of the CDR3 is TGCAGTGCCCAACATGGGGCACGACAAGAGACCCAGTACTTC.

This clonotype was detected only a few times. The chain carries TRBV10-3 and TRBJ2-7, with no clear D. Germline loops: CDR1 ENHRY, CDR2 SYGVKD. Trimming cost V 0 bases and J 3 bases, with 12 bases left between them. CDR3 length: 15 amino acids. CDR3 in DNA: TGTGCCATCAGTGAGTCGGCCAGAAACGGCTACGAGCAGTACTTC. Amino acids: CAISESARNGYEQYF.

The rearrangement links TRBV3-1 to TRBJ2-5; D possibly uses TRBD1 or TRBD2 (6 bases each). CDR1 is LGHDT and CDR2 is YNNKEL in the germline V gene (reference sequence). V shed 3 bases and J shed 5 bases, with 13 bases lying between them. This CDR3 has 14 amino acids. This CDR3 reads CASSHGGPEETQYF. CDR3 in DNA: TGTGCCAGCAGCCATGGGGGGCCAGAGGAGACCCAGTACTTC.

Only a few counts were recorded for this clonotype. The chain has TRBV6-2 or TRBV6-3 and TRBJ2-1; a possible D gene is TRBD1 (6 bases). Trimming removed 7 bases from V and 8 bases from J, with 18 bases in between. The CDR3 is 14 residues long. From germline, CDR1 is MNHEY and CDR2 SVGEGT. CDR3 sequence: CASTLTGFKYEQFF. DNA for the CDR3: TGTGCCAGCACCTTGACAGGTTTTAAGTATGAGCAGTTCTTC.

The CDR3: CASSLFQGRTFGEQYF. Written as DNA, the CDR3 is TGTGCCAGCAGTTTATTCCAGGGGAGAACCTTTGGGGAGCAGTACTTC. The chain uses TRBV27 and TRBJ2-4, with TRBD1 as a possible D gene (6 bases). Per germline, CDR1 MNHEY and CDR2 SMNVEV (reference sequence). V was cut by 1 base and J by 13 bases, with 23 bases left in between. CDR3 length: 16 residues.